These T cell receptor beta chains were read from a single sample in a study of CD8+ T cells in alopecia areata. Sequencing was performed with immunoSEQ multiplex PCR; in TCRdb, only in-frame clones are kept and a portion is missing. The sample has about 140,000 clones, around 50% seen once; the top ten hold roughly 6.5%. Sample: CD4+ T cells sorted from blood, taken at week 0. Every receptor here comes from a human donor with alopecia areata. Both conserved end residues are part of each CDR3. D genes are given only for firm matches. Size tells how often a clone was seen (once, few, many) or the class of an expanded clone, and some rows leave it out.

>NA|TRBJ1-5|TRBV2|TRBD1
TGTGCCAGCAGTAAACAGGGGAATAGCAATCAGCCCCAGCATTTT
CASSKQGNSNQPQHF
>once|TRBJ2-6|TRBV4-1|NA
TGCGCCAGCAGCTTTTACGACAGGCACTCTGGGGCCAACGTCCTGACTTTC
CASSFYDRHSGANVLTF
>NA|TRBJ2-1|TRBV7-2|NA
TGTGCCAGCAGGCCGGACAGCAATGAGCAGTTCTTC
CASRPDSNEQFF
>NA|TRBJ1-1|TRBV29-1|NA
TGCAGCGCCCGGGGGAGGAACACTGAAGCTTTCTTT
CSARGRNTEAFF
>NA|TRBJ2-7|TRBV5-4|TRBD1
TGTGCCAGCAGCTTGGTAGGGGGCGGCGAGCAGTACTTC
CASSLVGGGEQYF
>few|TRBJ1-2|TRBV4-1|TRBD1
TGCGCCAGCAGCCCGAATGAGGGGGCGGAGTATGGCTACACCTTC
CASSPNEGAEYGYTF
>few|TRBJ2-5|TRBV2|TRBD2
TGTGCCAGCAGTACTAGCGGGGTGGAGACCCAGTACTTC
CASSTSGVETQYF
>few|TRBJ2-1|TRBV5-1|NA
TGCGCCAGCCAACGGGACCCCGCCTACAATGAGCAGTTCTTC
CASQRDPAYNEQFF
>NA|TRBJ2-2|TRBV29-1|NA
TGCAGCGTTGAACGGGGACTGACAGGGGAGCTGTTTTTT
CSVERGLTGELFF
>NA|TRBJ1-2|TRBV7-2|TRBD1
TGTGCCAGCAGCTTGGGACAGGGGGCGAATGGCTACACCTTC
CASSLGQGANGYTF
>NA|TRBJ1-1|TRBV4-3|NA
TGCGCCAGCAGCCTCCGAGTGGGCATAGGTAACACTGAAGCTTTCTTT
CASSLRVGIGNTEAFF
>NA|TRBJ1-2|TRBV30|NA
TGTGCCTTGACAGTGAACTATGGCTACACCTTC
CALTVNYGYTF
>NA|TRBJ2-1|TRBV4-1|TRBD2
TGCGCCAGCAGCCAAGTGCGCGGGGAACGGGGGGATTCCTACAATGAGCAGTTCTTC
CASSQVRGERGDSYNEQFF
>NA|TRBJ2-3|TRBV25-1|TRBD1
TGTGCCAGCAGTCCCGGACAGGGCACAGATACGCAGTATTTT
CASSPGQGTDTQYF
>NA|TRBJ1-1|TRBV6-5|NA
TGTGCCAGCAGTAGAGACAGCGCGCTGAACACTGAAGCTTTCTTT
CASSRDSALNTEAFF
>NA|TRBJ1-2|TRBV4-1|TRBD1
TGCGCCAGCAGCCAAGATAGGACAGGGGGCGGTGAAGGCTACACCTTC
CASSQDRTGGGEGYTF
>NA|TRBJ1-2|TRBV5-6|NA
TGTGCCAGCAGCAACAGCGGCAGGACGACCACCTTC
CASSNSGRTTTF
>few|TRBJ1-4|TRBV5-6|NA
TGTGCCAGCAGCTTGGGGACACCGAATGAAAAACTGTTTTTT
CASSLGTPNEKLFF
>NA|TRBJ1-2|TRBV9|NA
TGTGCCAGCAGCCAGCGGACCCAGGACAGCTATGGCTACACCTTC
CASSQRTQDSYGYTF
>NA|TRBJ2-5|TRBV5-1|TRBD1
TGCGCCAGCAGCTTGGGTGGGACAGGGGAAGAGACCCAGTACTTC
CASSLGGTGEETQYF
>NA|TRBJ1-5|TRBV7-2|TRBD1
TGTGCCAGCAGCTTAGCGGGACAGGTTGGGAATCAGCCCCAGCATTTT
CASSLAGQVGNQPQHF
>few|TRBJ1-6|TRBV7-9|NA
TGTGCCAGCAGCTTCGACAGTTCACCCCTCCACTTT
CASSFDSSPLHF
>medium-sized|TRBJ2-3|TRBV5-1|NA
TGCGCCAGCAGCTGGGGCCGATCCGCGGGCCCAGATACGCAGTATTTT
CASSWGRSAGPDTQYF
>NA|TRBJ2-7|TRBV6-6|NA
TGTGCCAGCAGTTACGACGGCCCCTACGAGCAGTACTTC
CASSYDGPYEQYF
>NA|TRBJ2-5|TRBV30|TRBD2
TGTGCCTGGAGTGCCGGACTAGCGATGGGTCAAGAGACCCAGTACTTC
CAWSAGLAMGQETQYF
>few|TRBJ2-3|TRBV6-5|NA
TGTGCCAGCAGTCACGGGACCTTGGCAGATACGCAGTATTTT
CASSHGTLADTQYF
>NA|TRBJ2-7|TRBV29-1|NA
TGCAGCGTTGGCAAGGGGGTAGACTACGAGCAGTACTTC
CSVGKGVDYEQYF
>NA|TRBJ1-5|TRBV6-1|NA
TGTGCCAGCCGTGACGGTCAGCCCCAGCATTTT
CASRDGQPQHF
>NA|TRBJ2-3|TRBV29-1|TRBD2
TGCAGCGTTGAAAGCGGGGGGGCCGGGCAGTATTTT
CSVESGGAGQYF
>NA|TRBJ2-7|TRBV25-1|NA
TGTGCCAGCAGTGAATACCCCGGATGGGAGCAGTACTTC
CASSEYPGWEQYF
>few|TRBJ2-7|TRBV23-1|NA
TGCGCCAGCAGTCAATCATCGTTCGAGCAGTACTTC
CASSQSSFEQYF
>NA|TRBJ2-1|TRBV30|NA
TGTGCCTGGAGTGAGGGTTCCTACAATGAGCAGTTCTTC
CAWSEGSYNEQFF
>few|TRBJ1-2|TRBV10-3|NA
TGTGCCATCAGTGGGGAAAAGAGAGACAGAGCTAACTATGGCTACACCTTC
CAISGEKRDRANYGYTF
>few|TRBJ1-1|TRBV19|NA
TGTGCCAGTAGTCCATCGGGACCCTCGAACACTGAAGCTTTCTTT
CASSPSGPSNTEAFF
>NA|TRBJ2-5|TRBV30|NA
TGTGCCTGGAGTCCATCATACAGGTTCCGAGAGACCCAGTACTTC
CAWSPSYRFRETQYF
>NA|TRBJ1-5|TRBV5-1|NA
TGCGCCAGCAGCCCGGGCCCCGGCGGCAATCAGCCCCAGCATTTT
CASSPGPGGNQPQHF
>once|TRBJ2-5|TRBV28|NA
TGTGCCAGCAGTTTCACTGGAACTGGGACCCAGTACTTC
CASSFTGTGTQYF